A single sample gave rise to the 28 T cell receptor beta chains below, sequenced in a study of blood T cell repertoires in COVID-19. Data came from immunoSEQ multiplex PCR; TCRdb stores just in-frame clones and leaves some out. This sample carries around 100,000 clones, roughly 86% of them seen once, and the ten largest clones take about 2.9%. Sequenced material: peripheral blood. The source is a man over 45 with active or convalescent COVID-19.

This clone is a singleton in its sample. CDR3 amino acids: CASSTLGGGFTDTQYF. The CDR3 DNA reads TGTGCCAGTAGTACCCTAGGGGGGGGCTTCACAGATACGCAGTATTTT. The chain couples TRBV19 to TRBJ2-3, with TRBD2 as a possible D gene (7 bases). V lost 4 bases and J lost 2, with 16 bases in between. This CDR3 has 16 amino acids. Germline lookup yields CDR1 LNHDA and CDR2 SQIVND (reference sequence).

The rearrangement uses TRBV28 and TRBJ2-4; D is possibly TRBD2 (6 bases). Trimming stripped 2 bases from V and 0 bases from J, with 8 bases between. The CDR3 length is 15 residues. The germline CDR1 and CDR2 sequences are MDHEN and SYDVKM. CDR3 amino acids: CASSLGGVAKNIQYF. CDR3 bases: TGTGCCAGCAGTTTAGGCGGGGTAGCCAAAAACATTCAGTACTTC.

The chain links TRBV5-4 to TRBJ1-6; D uncertain. V dropped 3 bases and J dropped 0 bases, with 7 bases sitting between them. The CDR3 runs 15 residues. Germline lookup yields CDR1 SGHNT and CDR2 YYREEE (reference sequence). CDR3 region: CASSYPSSYNSPLHF. The CDR3 DNA sequence: TGTGCCAGCAGCTACCCGAGCTCCTATAATTCACCCCTCCACTTT.

The chain has TRBV27 and TRBJ1-6; D may be TRBD1 (6 bases). Germline assignment: CDR1 MNHEY and CDR2 SMNVEV (reference sequence). V gave up 6 bases and J gave up 0 bases, with 9 bases separating them. The CDR3 is 15 amino acids. CDR3 in amino acids: CASRGQSSYNSPLHF. CDR3 sequence (DNA): TGTGCCAGCAGAGGACAGAGCTCCTATAATTCACCCCTCCACTTT.

V gene TRBV20-1 combines with J gene TRBJ1-6, with 8 bases lining up with TRBD1. Germline values: CDR1 DFQATT, CDR2 SNEGSKA (reference sequence). The CDR3 length is 15 residues. The V gene end was trimmed by 3 bases and the J gene end by 4 bases; junction bases not matched to a gene: 5. The CDR3 DNA reads as TGCAGTGCTAGTGTGGACAGGGCTTATAATTCACCCCTCCACTTT. Protein sequence: CSASVDRAYNSPLHF.

In its sample, this clone was seen once. This chain connects TRBV6-5 to TRBJ1-2; tentatively, D is TRBD1 (5 bases). CDR3 length equals 15 residues. Germline CDR1 and CDR2: MNHEY and SVGAGI. Deletions cut 6 bases from V and 0 bases from J, with 14 bases between. The CDR3 is CASSSEMTANYGYTF. The CDR3 DNA reads as TGTGCCAGCAGCTCGGAAATGACAGCTAACTATGGCTACACCTTC.

This chain uses TRBV10-2 with TRBJ1-2; possibly TRBD1 for D (6 bases). CDR3 size: 12 residues. Deletions cut 2 bases from V and 6 bases from J, with 7 bases between. Germline V gene lookup returns CDR1 WSHSY and CDR2 SAAADI. The CDR3 sequence: CASSERTDGYTF. CDR3 DNA sequence: TGCGCCAGCAGTGAGCGGACAGATGGCTACACCTTC.

This chain connects TRBV28 to TRBJ2-1, with 13 positions matching TRBD2. V gave up 6 bases and J gave up 7 bases; unmatched junction bases: 9. Per the germline V gene, CDR1 is MDHEN and CDR2 is SYDVKM. The CDR3 has 16 residues. This chain's CDR3 is CASSEPGLAGSNEQFF. Here the CDR3 DNA reads TGTGCCAGCAGCGAACCGGGACTAGCGGGGTCAAATGAGCAGTTCTTC.

In DNA, the CDR3 is TGTGCCAGTAGTATAGGAATCCTACCCCCGAATCAGCCCCAGCATTTT. It specifies CASSIGILPPNQPQHF. The chain has TRBV19 and TRBJ1-5; no clear D. This CDR3 region has 16 residues. V lost 1 base and J 4 bases, leaving 14 bases between the germline ends. Germline values: CDR1 LNHDA, CDR2 SQIVND (reference sequence).

This chain links TRBV19 with TRBJ1-1, with D unclear. The CDR3 is 14 amino acids. Germline-derived CDR1 and CDR2 are LNHDA and SQIVND (reference sequence). The V gene lost 4 bases and the J gene lost 0 bases, with 9 bases spanning the gap. The CDR3 nucleotides are TGTGCCAGTAGTAAATCATTCATGAACACTGAAGCTTTCTTT. It yields the protein CASSKSFMNTEAFF.

The V call is TRBV7-9, the J call TRBJ1-3; TRBD1 matches at 7 bases. Trimming cost V 6 bases and J 3 bases; bases outside gene matches: 8. The CDR3 extends over 15 amino acids. Germline values: CDR1 SEHNR, CDR2 FQNEAQ (reference sequence). The CDR3 reads CASRSKDRLGNTIYF. The CDR3 coding sequence is TGTGCCAGCAGATCCAAGGACAGGCTTGGAAACACCATATATTTT. The complete variable domain, with remaining parts taken from reference TRBV7-9 and TRBJ1-3, reads DTGVSQNPRHKITKRGQNVTFRCDPISEHNRLYWYRQTLGQGPEFLTYFQNEAQLEKSRLLSDRFSAERPKGSFSTLEIQRTEQGDSAMYLCASRSKDRLGNTIYFGEGSWLTVV.

This chain connects TRBV12-3 or TRBV12-4 to TRBJ2-2, with D perhaps TRBD1 (6 bases). This CDR3 comprises 13 residues. Between the trimmed V and J ends, which lost 7 bases and 5 bases, there was a span of 11 bases. In DNA, the CDR3 is TGTGCCAGCAATCCCCAGGGGACCGGGGAGCTGTTTTTT. Translation gives CASNPQGTGELFF.

The V gene is TRBV24-1, the J gene TRBJ2-7; D is possibly TRBD1 (5 bases). CDR1 and CDR2 (germline): KGHDR, SFDVKD. V shed 7 bases and J shed 3 bases, with 6 bases lying between them. The CDR3 totals 11 residues. CDR3 loop: CATSQGYEQYF. CDR3 DNA: TGTGCCACCAGCCAGGGCTACGAGCAGTACTTC.

This chain joins TRBV18 and TRBJ1-2; tentatively, D is TRBD1 (5 bases). The CDR3 loop spans 14 amino acids. Trimming left V 3 bases short and J 7 bases short, with 15 bases between. Germline V gene sequence: CDR1 KGHSH, CDR2 LQKENI. CDR3: CASSPQGENGGYTF. CDR3 sequence (DNA): TGTGCCAGCTCACCCCAGGGTGAGAATGGTGGCTACACCTTC.

V is TRBV20-1 and J is TRBJ2-7; TRBD1 is a possible D gene (6 bases). The germline gives CDR1 DFQATT, CDR2 SNEGSKA (reference sequence). The V end lost 4 bases, the J end lost 5 bases, and 9 bases lay between the germline ends. The CDR3 sequence is 11 residues long. In DNA form, the CDR3 reads TGCAGTGCTAACAACAGGGACGAGCAGTACTTC. It yields the protein CSANNRDEQYF.

The chain uses TRBV19 and TRBJ1-5; 7 bases line up with TRBD1. Unmatched junction bases numbered 8, after V lost 4 bases and J lost 2 bases. The CDR3 is 16 residues long. Germline-derived CDR1 and CDR2 are LNHDA and SQIVND (reference sequence). The CDR3: CASSTPDRVGNQPQHF. DNA for the CDR3: TGTGCCAGTAGTACACCCGACAGGGTGGGCAATCAGCCCCAGCATTTT.

V and J are TRBV6-5 and TRBJ1-6, with 7 nucleotides matching TRBD1. The junction had 6 bases not matched to a gene; V was cut back by 0 bases and J by 10 bases. Germline lookup yields CDR1 MNHEY and CDR2 SVGAGI. The length of the CDR3 is 15 residues. The CDR3 is CASSYSRQGDSPLHF. CDR3 in DNA: TGTGCCAGCAGTTACTCGAGGCAGGGGGACTCACCCCTCCACTTT.

V and J are TRBV15 and TRBJ1-2, with a possible D match to TRBD1 (5 bases). The V end lost 3 bases, the J end lost 6 bases, and 17 bases lay between the germline ends. Germline lookup yields CDR1 LNHNV and CDR2 YYDKDF (reference sequence). The CDR3 is 15 residues long. The CDR3 is CATSRTGSETDGYTF. The CDR3 nucleotides are TGTGCCACCAGCAGGACCGGATCCGAGACAGATGGCTACACCTTC.

The genes are TRBV9 and TRBJ2-7; 8 bases align to TRBD2. There are 13 residues in the CDR3. V lost 4 bases, J lost 5 bases, and 5 bases stayed unmatched. The V gene's germline CDR1 is SGDLS and CDR2 YYNGEE. The CDR3 region is CASSPRGDHEQYF. CDR3 coding DNA: TGTGCCAGCAGCCCGCGGGGGGACCACGAGCAGTACTTC.

The chain is built from TRBV7-6 and TRBJ2-1; the match to TRBD2 covers 11 bases. This CDR3 spans 17 amino acids. Trimming cost V 5 bases and J 0 bases; bases outside gene matches: 6. CDR1 is SGHVS, CDR2 FNYEAQ, per germline. The CDR3 here is CASSTSGGQSSYNEQFF. The CDR3 coding sequence is TGTGCCAGCAGCACTAGCGGGGGTCAGAGCTCCTACAATGAGCAGTTCTTC. The variable domain in full, with the rest retrieved from reference TRBV7-6 and TRBJ2-1, is GAGVSQSPRYKVTKRGQDVALRCDPISGHVSLYWYRQALGQGPEFLTYFNYEAQQDKSGLPNDRFSAERPEGSISTLTIQRTEQRDSAMYRCASSTSGGQSSYNEQFFGPGTRLTVL.

The chain joins TRBV2 to TRBJ2-1, with 7 bases identical to TRBD1. The CDR3 totals 13 residues. The V gene end was trimmed by 6 bases and the J gene end by 9 bases; junction bases not matched to a gene: 8. Germline V lookup: CDR1 SNHLY, CDR2 FYNNEI. Written as DNA, the CDR3 is TGTGCCAGCAGGGGGGACAGTCTAACTGAGCAGTTCTTC. It specifies CASRGDSLTEQFF.

Only one count was recorded for this clone. The sample carries other DNA sequences with the same CDR3. The genes are TRBV9 and TRBJ2-2; 7 bases align to TRBD1. The CDR3 has 14 amino acids. With 0 bases clipped from V and 7 bases from J, the junction kept 3 bases outside the gene matches. From germline, CDR1 is SGDLS and CDR2 YYNGEE. The CDR3 here is CASSVVGGSGELFF. The CDR3 DNA reads as TGTGCCAGCAGCGTAGTAGGGGGCAGCGGGGAGCTGTTTTTT.

The table lists this clone with a count of one. The chain employs TRBV11-2 and TRBJ2-3, with TRBD1 matching over 7 bases. CDR1 and CDR2 from the germline V gene are SGHAT and FQNNGV. The CDR3 extends over 14 amino acids. Trimming at V came to 5 bases and at J to 6 bases, leaving 8 bases not matched to a gene. CDR3 loop: CASSLQGPGDTQYF. The CDR3 DNA reads TGTGCCAGCAGCCTACAGGGGCCGGGGGATACGCAGTATTTT.

The chain has TRBV19 and TRBJ1-5; D is unresolved. CDR3 size: 13 residues. CDR1 and CDR2 from the germline V gene are LNHDA and SQIVND (reference sequence). Trimming pared 6 bases from V and 5 bases from J, leaving 11 bases between. In DNA, the CDR3 is TGTGCCAGTAGCACCCAGGAGGATCAGCCCCAGCATTTT. It yields the protein CASSTQEDQPQHF. Complete variable domain (other parts from reference TRBV19 and TRBJ1-5): DGGITQSPKYLFRKEGQNVTLSCEQNLNHDAMYWYRQDPGQGLRLIYYSQIVNDFQKGDIAEGYSVSREKKESFPLTVTSAQKNPTAFYLCASSTQEDQPQHFGDGTRLSIL.

The chain links TRBV10-3 to TRBJ2-1; 8 bases fit TRBD1. Trimming took 6 bases from V and 4 from J; bases not matched to a gene: 2. Germline assignment: CDR1 ENHRY and CDR2 SYGVKD. The CDR3 length is 13 residues. The CDR3 loop reads CAIRTGDYNEQFF. The CDR3 DNA sequence: TGTGCCATCAGGACAGGGGATTACAATGAGCAGTTCTTC.

J is TRBJ2-5 and V is TRBV28, with D perhaps TRBD1 (6 bases). The CDR3 has 12 amino acids. Germline V lookup: CDR1 MDHEN, CDR2 SYDVKM. V shed 7 bases and J shed 7 bases, with 13 bases lying between them. Here the CDR3 reads CASTPRGGTQYF. CDR3 nucleotides: TGTGCCAGCACCCCCAGGGGTGGGACCCAGTACTTC.

The chain employs TRBV19 and TRBJ2-6, with a tentative D call TRBD2 (6 bases). The CDR3 has 17 residues. The germline CDR1 and CDR2 sequences are LNHDA and SQIVND (reference sequence). Trimming shortened V by 7 bases and J by 1 base, and 17 bases separated the two germline ends. CDR3 in DNA: TGTGCCAGTACTCGTGACACGGGGGTTTCTGGGGCCAACGTCCTGACTTTC. It codes for CASTRDTGVSGANVLTF.

The chain joins TRBV10-1 to TRBJ2-2; the D gene is possibly TRBD1 (5 bases). This CDR3 has 14 residues. With 5 bases removed from V and 9 bases from J, the gap between germline ends came to 16 bases. Germline V gene sequence: CDR1 WNHNN, CDR2 SYGVQD (reference sequence). CDR3 coding DNA: TGCGCCAGCAGTAATGCAGGGTCCCTCCGGGAGCTGTTTTTT. As protein: CASSNAGSLRELFF.